This T cell receptor (beta chain) was recorded in a study of blood T cells in healthy people across ages. Primers used in a second PCR of about 6 to 11 cycles were a sample-barcoded 5' primer and a J-beta primer mix. Each cDNA molecule was tagged by a template-switch adaptor that had 12 random nucleotides. MiXCR was run by TCRdb on the 5' RACE reads, yielding one entry per CDR3 protein. Of around 1,000,000 distinct CDR3 sequences listed, 25% were seen once; the top ten hold about 0.72%. Notes on this clonotype: Its target is unknown.

Study-wide results and caveats: The recorded TCR beta diversity per million T cells decreased in a roughly linear manner with age.

This CDR3 has 14 residues. CDR1 is MNHEY, CDR2 SVGAGI, per germline. Germline trimming cut 5 bases from V and 3 bases from J; bases unmatched to any gene: 6. This sample was also put to use in a study of T cells of mothers and their children. That paper notes: Reverse transcription into cDNA received all extracted RNA, at 1.5 ug per 15 ul.

The chain joins TRBV6-5 to TRBJ1-2; 7 bases align to TRBD1. The sequence was collected from a girl aged 2 to 10 in good health. Sequenced input: blood. The CDR3 DNA sequence: TGTGCCAGCAGTAAGGCGACAGGGTACTATGGCTACACCTTC. This translates into CASSKATGYYGYTF.